One sample yielded the 20 T cell receptor beta chains listed below, sequenced in a study of blood T cell repertoires in COVID-19. Repertoires were generated with immunoSEQ multiplex PCR, while TCRdb's copy carries only in-frame clones and drops some. The top ten hold 3.6% of the sample, which has 150,000 or so clones, more than 70% seen once. The sample taken for sequencing was PBMCs or T cells enriched from blood (not recorded which). The receptor set was obtained from a woman between 50 and 59 years old in a cohort exposed to, infected with or recovered from COVID-19 (not recorded which).

This clone has more than one count but fewer than ten. V is TRBV7-9 and J is TRBJ1-1; weak D call: TRBD1 (6 bases). Germline CDR1 is SEHNR and CDR2 is FQNEAQ (reference sequence). V lost 5 bases and J lost 0, with 19 bases in between. The CDR3 has 17 residues. The CDR3 reads CASSPRTALNLNTEAFF. The CDR3 DNA sequence: TGTGCCAGCAGCCCGCGGACAGCCTTAAATCTGAACACTGAAGCTTTCTTT. Full variable domain (outside the CDR3, taken from reference TRBV7-9 and TRBJ1-1): DTGVSQNPRHKITKRGQNVTFRCDPISEHNRLYWYRQTLGQGPEFLTYFQNEAQLEKSRLLSDRFSAERPKGSFSTLEIQRTEQGDSAMYLCASSPRTALNLNTEAFFGQGTRLTVV.

The chain recombines TRBV10-3 with TRBJ2-1; TRBD2 might be the D (5 bases). The V gene's germline CDR1 is ENHRY and CDR2 SYGVKD. This CDR3 spans 15 amino acids. The ends were cut back, 10 bases at V and 6 bases at J, with 22 bases in the middle. DNA for the CDR3: TGTGCCACCGCCCCTCTAGCCATCCTCAGCAATGAGCAGTTCTTC. Its protein is CATAPLAILSNEQFF.

This CDR3 is CASSERGGAINNYGYTF. CDR3 bases: TGTGCCAGCAGTGAAAGGGGGGGAGCAATAAATAACTATGGCTACACCTTC. The chain uses TRBV2 and TRBJ1-2, with D possibly TRBD1 on 6 matching bases. Germline lookup yields CDR1 SNHLY and CDR2 FYNNEI. The CDR3 has 17 residues. V dropped 2 bases and J dropped 1 base, with 17 bases sitting between them.

The chain recombines TRBV19 with TRBJ1-3; weak D call: TRBD1 (6 bases). V was shortened by 7 bases and J by 6 bases, with 16 bases between the two germline ends. Germline CDR1 and CDR2: LNHDA and SQIVND (reference sequence). The CDR3 covers 14 residues. CDR3 nucleotides: TGTGCCAGTATGGACATCAGACAGGAAAACACCATATATTTT. As protein: CASMDIRQENTIYF.

V and J are TRBV27 and TRBJ2-1; the match to TRBD2 covers 11 bases. The germline V gene has CDR1 MNHEY and CDR2 SMNVEV (reference sequence). The V and J ends lost 6 bases and 7 bases, in that order; junction bases with no gene match: 14. This CDR3 is built from 17 residues. Written as DNA, the CDR3 is TGTGCCAGCAGAATAGCGGGAGGGCCACCTTTTGGGAATGAGCAGTTCTTC. As protein: CASRIAGGPPFGNEQFF.

The V and J genes are TRBV12-3 or TRBV12-4 and TRBJ2-5; 7 bases fit TRBD1. Trimming cost V 5 bases and J 2 bases; bases outside gene matches: 2. The CDR3 consists of 13 residues. The CDR3 DNA follows: TGTGCCAGCAGTCGGGACAGTCAAGAGACCCAGTACTTC. Amino acid sequence: CASSRDSQETQYF.

The chain joins TRBV15 to TRBJ2-5; the match to TRBD2 covers 9 bases. The CDR3 is made up of 16 amino acids. V lost 1 base to trimming and J lost 4 bases; unmatched junction nucleotides: 7. Germline values: CDR1 LNHNV, CDR2 YYDKDF (reference sequence). This CDR3 is CATSRVGAAGGETQYF. In DNA form, the CDR3 reads TGTGCCACCAGCAGAGTTGGTGCAGCGGGGGGAGAGACCCAGTACTTC.

The chain uses TRBV6-5 and TRBJ2-2; a weak D match, TRBD1 (5 bases). The CDR3 has 14 residues. Germline-derived CDR1 and CDR2 are MNHEY and SVGAGI. The germline V and J ends were trimmed by 5 bases and 1 base, with 8 bases remaining between them. The CDR3 DNA reads TGTGCCAGCAGTAGTACAGGGAACACCGGGGAGCTGTTTTTT. As protein: CASSSTGNTGELFF.

The chain links TRBV2 to TRBJ2-7; D not certain. The CDR3 is 12 amino acids. The germline V gene encodes CDR1 SNHLY and CDR2 FYNNEI. V lost 4 bases and J lost 11, with 15 bases in between. CDR3 amino acids: CASSANDPREYF. The CDR3 coding sequence is TGTGCCAGCAGTGCTAACGATCCCCGGGAGTACTTC.

The chain couples TRBV27 to TRBJ2-7; tentatively, D is TRBD2 (5 bases). The length of the CDR3 is 14 residues. The V end lost 7 bases, the J end lost 0 bases, and 13 bases lay between the germline ends. Germline values: CDR1 MNHEY, CDR2 SMNVEV (reference sequence). The CDR3 bases are TGTGCCAGCACCTCCGGGGTGGGCTCCTACGAGCAGTACTTC. Protein: CASTSGVGSYEQYF.

The chain uses TRBV24-1 and TRBJ2-2; TRBD1 matches at 10 bases. From germline, CDR1 is KGHDR and CDR2 SFDVKD. The V and J ends lost 3 bases and 8 bases, in that order; junction bases with no gene match: 11. This CDR3 has 17 residues. The chain's CDR3 is CATSDPQDRGPLGELFF. For the CDR3, the DNA is TGTGCCACCAGTGATCCCCAAGACAGGGGGCCGTTAGGGGAGCTGTTTTTT.

This sequence joins TRBV27 and TRBJ1-2; 8 nucleotides line up with TRBD1. The CDR3 totals 14 residues. The germline CDR1 and CDR2 sequences are MNHEY and SMNVEV (reference sequence). V shed 5 bases, J shed 7 bases, and the junction held 9 bases outside the gene matches. CDR3 sequence (DNA): TGTGCCAGCAGTCCCCTGACAGGGGAGGTTGGCTACACCTTC. Translated, it gives CASSPLTGEVGYTF.

The chain links TRBV16 to TRBJ1-5; no reliable D call. V lost 1 base to trimming and J lost 3 bases, with 10 bases between them. This CDR3 spans 15 amino acids. CDR1 and CDR2 (germline): KGHSY, FQNENV. CDR3 in amino acids: CASSQFGEVNQPQHF. CDR3 nucleotides: TGTGCCAGCAGCCAATTTGGGGAGGTCAATCAGCCCCAGCATTTT. Complete variable domain (other parts from reference TRBV16 and TRBJ1-5): GEEVAQTPKHLVRGEGQKAKLYCAPIKGHSYVFWYQQVLKNEFKFLISFQNENVFDETGMPKERFSAKCLPNSPCSLEIQATKLEDSAVYFCASSQFGEVNQPQHFGDGTRLSIL.

This chain uses TRBV11-2 with TRBJ2-5; TRBD2 matches 10 bases. The CDR3 consists of 16 residues. Germline V gene data show CDR1 as SGHAT and CDR2 as FQNNGV. V trimming: 5 bases; J trimming: 3 bases; junction bases outside the gene matches: 9. CDR3 DNA sequence: TGTGCCAGCAGCCCCGTAGCTAGCGGGGGCGAAGAGACCCAGTACTTC. Amino acids: CASSPVASGGEETQYF.

This clone was counted a few times. The chain has TRBV13 and TRBJ2-7; TRBD1 agrees at 8 bases. Unmatched junction bases numbered 13, after V lost 6 bases and J lost 6 bases. The CDR3 loop spans 15 amino acids. CDR1 is PRHDT, CDR2 FYEKMQ, per germline (reference sequence). CDR3 loop: CASSSSLNDRGEQYF. The CDR3 DNA reads TGTGCCAGCAGTTCTTCCCTCAACGACAGGGGCGAGCAGTACTTC. The full variable domain, completed using reference TRBV13 and TRBJ2-7, is AAGVIQSPRHLIKEKRETATLKCYPIPRHDTVYWYQQGPGQDPQFLISFYEKMQSDKGSIPDRFSAQQFSDYHSELNMSSLELGDSALYFCASSSSLNDRGEQYFGPGTRLTVT.

The V call is TRBV20-1, the J call TRBJ2-5, with 8 nucleotides matching TRBD2. The CDR3 extends over 17 amino acids. Germline V gives CDR1 DFQATT, CDR2 SNEGSKA (reference sequence). J was trimmed by 0 bases and V by 3 bases; bases with no gene match: 12. The CDR3 protein is CSASPGVAGKYQETQYF. The CDR3 DNA follows: TGCAGTGCTAGTCCGGGAGTAGCGGGGAAGTACCAAGAGACCCAGTACTTC.

The J gene is TRBJ2-5, the V gene TRBV24-1, with 7 nucleotides matching TRBD1. J gave up 5 bases and V 2 bases, and 7 bases lay outside the gene matches. In germline, CDR1 is KGHDR, CDR2 SFDVKD. CDR3 size: 15 residues. CDR3 nucleotide sequence: TGTGCCACCAGTGATTACAGGGGTCGTGGGGAGACCCAGTACTTC. It translates to CATSDYRGRGETQYF.

This clone appeared a few times. The gene calls are TRBV9 and TRBJ2-4, with 11 bases aligning to TRBD1. The CDR3 has 20 residues. Trimming took 0 bases from V and 4 from J; bases not matched to a gene: 15. In germline, CDR1 is SGDLS, CDR2 YYNGEE. The CDR3 sequence: CASSVVRTGGSFSGKNIQYF. DNA for the CDR3: TGTGCCAGCAGCGTAGTTCGGACAGGGGGCTCTTTCTCAGGTAAAAACATTCAGTACTTC.

This chain uses TRBV18 with TRBJ2-7, with 9 bases fitting TRBD2. The germline V gene has CDR1 KGHSH and CDR2 LQKENI. The CDR3 contains 18 residues. J lost 2 bases, V lost 3 bases, and 14 bases had no gene match. The CDR3 DNA sequence: TGTGCCAGCTCACCTTCAACAAACAGCGGGAGGTCCCCCTACGAGCAGTACTTC. Amino acids: CASSPSTNSGRSPYEQYF.

The rearrangement links TRBV7-3 to TRBJ2-5; 7 bases map to TRBD2. CDR1 and CDR2 from the germline V gene are SGHTA and FQGTGA. Trimming at V came to 5 bases and at J to 4 bases, leaving 10 bases not matched to a gene. The CDR3 length is 15 residues. CDR3 nucleotide sequence: TGTGCCAGCAGCCCGGCCGGTAGCGGGTCAGAGACCCAGTACTTC. This translates into CASSPAGSGSETQYF. Using reference TRBV7-3 and TRBJ2-5 for the parts outside the CDR3, the full variable domain is GAGVSQTPSNKVTEKGKYVELRCDPISGHTALYWYRQSLGQGPEFLIYFQGTGAADDSGLPNDRFFAVRPEGSVSTLKIQRTERGDSAVYLCASSPAGSGSETQYFGPGTRLLVL.